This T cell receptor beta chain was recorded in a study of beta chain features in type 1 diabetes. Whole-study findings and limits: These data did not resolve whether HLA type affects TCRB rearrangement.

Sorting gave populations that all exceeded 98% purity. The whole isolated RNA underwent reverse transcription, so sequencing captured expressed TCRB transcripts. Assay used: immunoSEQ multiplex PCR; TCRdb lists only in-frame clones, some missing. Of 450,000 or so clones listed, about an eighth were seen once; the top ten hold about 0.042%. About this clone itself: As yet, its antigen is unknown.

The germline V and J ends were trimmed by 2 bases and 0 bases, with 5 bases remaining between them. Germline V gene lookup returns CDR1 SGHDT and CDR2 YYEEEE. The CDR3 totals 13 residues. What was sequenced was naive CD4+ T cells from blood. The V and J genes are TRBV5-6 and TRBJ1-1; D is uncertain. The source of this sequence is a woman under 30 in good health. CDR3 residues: CASSFPMNTEAFF. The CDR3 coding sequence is TGTGCCAGCAGCTTTCCCATGAACACTGAAGCTTTCTTT.